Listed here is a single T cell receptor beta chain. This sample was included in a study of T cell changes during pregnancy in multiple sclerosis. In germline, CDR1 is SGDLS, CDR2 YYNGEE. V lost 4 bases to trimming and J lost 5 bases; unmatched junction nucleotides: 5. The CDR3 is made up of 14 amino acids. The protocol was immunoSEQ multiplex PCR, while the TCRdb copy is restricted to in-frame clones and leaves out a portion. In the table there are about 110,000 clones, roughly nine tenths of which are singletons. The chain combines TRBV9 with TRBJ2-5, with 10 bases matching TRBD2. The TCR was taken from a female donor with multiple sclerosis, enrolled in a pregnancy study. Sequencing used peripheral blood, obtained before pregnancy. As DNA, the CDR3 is TGTGCCAGCAGCCCAACAGCGGGGGGGGAGACCCAGTACTTC. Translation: CASSPTAGGETQYF.